This entry lists 30 T cell receptor beta chains sequenced from one sample in a study of T cell responses to AZD1222 COVID-19 vaccine. Produced via immunoSEQ multiplex PCR; TCRdb's table is partial and in-frame only. The data contain around 140,000 clones, 75% to 95% of them singletons. Sequencing was performed on peripheral blood, taken 28 days after the second AZD1222 dose. These receptors came from an adult who received the AZD1222 COVID-19 vaccine.

V gene TRBV6-2 or TRBV6-3 combines with J gene TRBJ1-1; TRBD1 aligns across 11 bases. The ends lost 2 bases at V and 4 bases at J; junction bases unmatched: 3. CDR3 size: 15 residues. Germline-derived CDR1 and CDR2 are MNHEY and SVGEGT. CDR3 sequence reads: CASSYGDRGATEAFF. In DNA form, the CDR3 reads TGTGCCAGCAGTTACGGGGACAGGGGGGCCACTGAAGCTTTCTTT.

The chain has TRBV20-1 and TRBJ2-4; tentatively, D is TRBD1 (5 bases). The germline gives CDR1 DFQATT, CDR2 SNEGSKA (reference sequence). The CDR3 contains 13 residues. The V end was cut by 3 bases, the J end by 1 base, with 7 bases between. The DNA for the CDR3 is TGCAGTGCTAGTAGGGGTGCCAAAAACATTCAGTACTTC. It specifies CSASRGAKNIQYF.

This chain uses TRBV9 with TRBJ2-2; 9 bases fit TRBD2. The CDR3 extends over 20 amino acids. The germline gives CDR1 SGDLS, CDR2 YYNGEE. V dropped 4 bases and J dropped 0; count of bases not matched to a gene: 16. The CDR3 region is CASSPRKSSGGFTNTGELFF. DNA for the CDR3: TGTGCCAGCAGCCCGCGTAAGAGTAGCGGGGGATTTACGAACACCGGGGAGCTGTTTTTT. The variable domain in full, with the rest retrieved from reference TRBV9 and TRBJ2-2, is DSGVTQTPKHLITATGQRVTLRCSPRSGDLSVYWYQQSLDQGLQFLIQYYNGEERAKGNILERFSAQQFPDLHSELNLSSLELGDSALYFCASSPRKSSGGFTNTGELFFGEGSRLTVL.

This rearrangement joins TRBV27 to TRBJ1-4; 7 bases map to TRBD1. The V gene end was trimmed by 7 bases and the J gene end by 5 bases; junction bases not matched to a gene: 10. Germline CDR1 MNHEY, CDR2 SMNVEV (reference sequence). The CDR3 loop spans 15 amino acids. CDR3 protein: CASTQTGRVNEKLFF. The CDR3 DNA reads TGTGCCAGCACCCAGACAGGGAGGGTGAATGAAAAACTGTTTTTT.

This rearrangement joins TRBV25-1 to TRBJ1-5; D uncertain. Germline V CDR1 and CDR2: MGHDK, SYGVNS. The germline V and J ends were trimmed by 3 bases and 3 bases, with 21 bases remaining between them. The CDR3 length is 18 residues. The CDR3 loop is CASSDHSRTGSANQPQHF. The CDR3 nucleotides read TGTGCCAGCAGTGACCATTCCCGGACGGGGTCTGCCAATCAGCCCCAGCATTTT.

This rearrangement joins TRBV19 to TRBJ2-1; 12 bases agree with TRBD2. This CDR3 has 19 residues. CDR1 is LNHDA, CDR2 SQIVND, per germline (reference sequence). V gave up 2 bases and J gave up 4 bases; unmatched junction bases: 12. CDR3 in amino acids: CASSIPAGLAGGAYNEQFF. The CDR3 DNA follows: TGTGCCAGTAGTATACCCGCGGGGCTAGCGGGGGGGGCTTACAATGAGCAGTTCTTC.

This rearrangement joins TRBV6-5 to TRBJ2-5; the D is unclear. This CDR3 is built from 15 residues. The V end lost 5 bases, the J end lost 1 base, and 14 bases lay between the germline ends. Germline V gene data show CDR1 as MNHEY and CDR2 as SVGAGI. The CDR3 coding sequence is TGTGCCAGCAGTCCTCGGCGGCGGAGCCAAGAGACCCAGTACTTC. Amino acids: CASSPRRRSQETQYF.

The chain has TRBV12-3 or TRBV12-4 and TRBJ1-3, with TRBD1 matching 9 bases. V gave up 5 bases and J gave up 6 bases; unmatched junction bases: 2. The CDR3 sequence is 13 residues long. The CDR3 here is CASSDRGKNTIYF. The CDR3 coding sequence is TGTGCCAGCAGTGACAGGGGGAAAAACACCATATATTTT.

This chain's CDR3 is CASSEEPHTSGYTF. CDR3 bases: TGTGCCAGCTCAGAAGAACCCCACACCTCTGGCTACACCTTC. The chain links TRBV18 to TRBJ1-2; D is unclear. Trimming left V 5 bases short and J 7 bases short, with 17 bases between. Germline V lookup: CDR1 KGHSH, CDR2 LQKENI. The CDR3 length is 14 residues.

This clone was found once. J is TRBJ1-1 and V is TRBV30; the D is unclear. Trimming pared 2 bases from V and 8 bases from J, leaving 12 bases between. Germline lookup yields CDR1 GTSNPN and CDR2 SVGIG (reference sequence). This CDR3 is built from 12 residues. The CDR3 DNA reads as TGTGCCTGGAGTCCCACGGGGATCGAAGCTTTCTTT. Translated: CAWSPTGIEAFF.

This chain uses TRBV7-2 with TRBJ1-2; TRBD1 matches 8 bases. This CDR3 is 14 amino acids long. Losses at the gene ends were 6 bases for V and 4 bases for J; bases not matched to a gene: 7. Germline loops: CDR1 SGHTA, CDR2 FQGNSA. The CDR3 DNA reads as TGTGCCAGCAGTTATGGGACAGGCAGCTATGGCTACACCTTC. Protein sequence: CASSYGTGSYGYTF. The full variable domain, in which reference TRBV7-2 and TRBJ1-2 provide the parts outside the CDR3, is GAGVSQSPSNKVTEKGKDVELRCDPISGHTALYWYRQSLGQGLEFLIYFQGNSAPDKSGLPSDRFSAERTGGSVSTLTIQRTQQEDSAVYLCASSYGTGSYGYTFGSGTRLTVV.

The V gene is TRBV9, the J gene TRBJ1-2; D remains unclear. Germline V gene data show CDR1 as SGDLS and CDR2 as YYNGEE. The CDR3 is 14 amino acids. The V end lost 3 bases, the J end lost 4 bases, and 13 bases lay between the germline ends. The CDR3 coding sequence is TGTGCCAGCAGCGAATCCTTGGCGGGCTATGGCTACACCTTC. Translation gives CASSESLAGYGYTF.

The chain employs TRBV9 and TRBJ2-3, with D maybe TRBD1 (5 bases). The CDR3 consists of 14 residues. From germline, CDR1 is SGDLS and CDR2 YYNGEE. V shed 1 base and J shed 3 bases, with 9 bases lying between them. CDR3 in DNA: TGTGCCAGCAGCGTAAGGCAGGGAACAGATACGCAGTATTTT. Protein: CASSVRQGTDTQYF.

The chain uses TRBV15 and TRBJ2-1, with 11 bases lining up with TRBD2. V trimming: 7 bases; J trimming: 7 bases; junction bases outside the gene matches: 9. CDR3 length: 15 amino acids. Germline assignment: CDR1 LNHNV and CDR2 YYDKDF (reference sequence). CDR3 sequence: CATNHLIAGGNEQFF. The CDR3 DNA is TGTGCCACCAACCACCTCATAGCGGGAGGGAATGAGCAGTTCTTC.

The chain couples TRBV11-3 to TRBJ1-6; the match to TRBD1 covers 9 bases. Trimming took 2 bases from V and 10 from J; bases not matched to a gene: 9. The CDR3 runs to 16 residues. Germline CDR1 reads SGHNT; CDR2 reads YENEEA. The CDR3, as DNA: TGTGCCAGCAGCTTACAAATTGGGACAGGGAACTCACCCCTCCACTTT. This encodes CASSLQIGTGNSPLHF.

The J gene is TRBJ2-7, the V gene TRBV9, with 11 bases fitting TRBD2. V lost 0 bases and J lost 3; bases outside the gene matches: 5. The CDR3 sequence is 16 residues long. CDR1 and CDR2 from the germline V gene are SGDLS and YYNGEE. The CDR3 nucleotides read TGTGCCAGCAGCGTAGAGCCACTAGCGGGGGACTACGAGCAGTACTTC. Its protein product is CASSVEPLAGDYEQYF. Drawing the rest from reference TRBV9 and TRBJ2-7, the complete variable domain is DSGVTQTPKHLITATGQRVTLRCSPRSGDLSVYWYQQSLDQGLQFLIQYYNGEERAKGNILERFSAQQFPDLHSELNLSSLELGDSALYFCASSVEPLAGDYEQYFGPGTRLTVT.

V is TRBV20-1 and J is TRBJ1-5, with D possibly being TRBD1 (6 bases). This CDR3 is built from 16 residues. Trimming cost V 3 bases and J 4 bases, with 19 bases left between them. The germline CDR1 and CDR2 sequences are DFQATT and SNEGSKA (reference sequence). The CDR3 coding sequence is TGCAGTGCTAGTCTTGGGGGCGGGGGACCGAATCAGCCCCAGCATTTT. This gives the protein CSASLGGGGPNQPQHF.

The DNA of the CDR3 is TGTGCCAGCAAGAGGGGAGATATCACAGATACGCAGTATTTT. The encoded protein is CASKRGDITDTQYF. V gene TRBV2 combines with J gene TRBJ2-3, with D possibly called TRBD1 or TRBD2 (5 bases each). V was clipped by 7 bases and J by 2 bases, with 13 bases between them. The CDR3 consists of 14 residues. The germline V gene has CDR1 SNHLY and CDR2 FYNNEI. Together with reference TRBV2 and TRBJ2-3, the CDR3 gives the full variable domain: EPEVTQTPSHQVTQMGQEVILRCVPISNHLYFYWYRQILGQKVEFLVSFYNNEISEKSEIFDDQFSVERPDGSNFTLKIRSTKLEDSAMYFCASKRGDITDTQYFGPGTRLTVL.

The rearrangement uses TRBV7-6 and TRBJ2-3, with a weak D call TRBD2 (5 bases). The CDR3 runs to 15 residues. Germline V gene data show CDR1 as SGHVS and CDR2 as FNYEAQ. V was clipped by 5 bases and J by 3 bases, with 15 bases between them. The CDR3 loop is CASSPGLGGTDTQYF. CDR3 sequence (DNA): TGTGCCAGCAGCCCTGGACTCGGCGGGACAGATACGCAGTATTTT. The whole variable domain, filled in from reference TRBV7-6 and TRBJ2-3, reads GAGVSQSPRYKVTKRGQDVALRCDPISGHVSLYWYRQALGQGPEFLTYFNYEAQQDKSGLPNDRFSAERPEGSISTLTIQRTEQRDSAMYRCASSPGLGGTDTQYFGPGTRLTVL.

The chain employs TRBV6-2 or TRBV6-3 and TRBJ2-3, with TRBD1 matching over 9 bases. The CDR3 contains 16 residues. V was clipped by 2 bases and J by 6 bases; unmatched bases: 9. CDR1 is MNHEY, CDR2 SVGEGT, per germline. The CDR3 nucleotides are TGTGCCAGCAGTTACCGGGACAGGGTGGAGGCGGATACGCAGTATTTT. The encoded protein is CASSYRDRVEADTQYF.

This rearrangement joins TRBV19 to TRBJ2-2; 10 bases map to TRBD2. Trimming took 4 bases from V and 1 from J; bases not matched to a gene: 6. From germline, CDR1 is LNHDA and CDR2 SQIVND (reference sequence). The CDR3 extends over 17 amino acids. As DNA, the CDR3 is TGTGCCAGTAGTAGCTGGTCTAGCGGGAGGAACACCGGGGAGCTGTTTTTT. Amino acid sequence: CASSSWSSGRNTGELFF. Based on the CDR3 plus reference TRBV19 and TRBJ2-2, the full variable domain is DGGITQSPKYLFRKEGQNVTLSCEQNLNHDAMYWYRQDPGQGLRLIYYSQIVNDFQKGDIAEGYSVSREKKESFPLTVTSAQKNPTAFYLCASSSWSSGRNTGELFFGEGSRLTVL.

This clone was picked up one time. This chain connects TRBV29-1 to TRBJ1-5; D gene uncertain. CDR3 size: 13 residues. Germline-derived CDR1 and CDR2 are SQVTM and ANQGSEA. Between the trimmed V and J ends, which lost 2 bases and 4 bases, there was a span of 9 bases. CDR3 region: CSVEPGPNQPQHF. In DNA form, the CDR3 reads TGCAGCGTTGAACCCGGTCCGAATCAGCCCCAGCATTTT.

The rearrangement uses TRBV5-1 and TRBJ1-1, with D maybe TRBD1 (6 bases). The CDR3 sequence is 15 residues long. Per the germline V gene, CDR1 is SGHRS and CDR2 is YFSETQ. Trimming removed 0 bases at V and 1 base at J, with 10 bases between. CDR3 sequence (DNA): TGCGCCAGCAGCTTGGATGGACAGACGAACACTGAAGCTTTCTTT. It specifies CASSLDGQTNTEAFF.

J is TRBJ1-1 and V is TRBV5-1; 9 bases align to TRBD1. The CDR3 is 14 amino acids. V was clipped by 4 bases and J by 6 bases; unmatched bases: 7. Germline CDR1 reads SGHRS; CDR2 reads YFSETQ. DNA of the CDR3: TGCGCCAGCAGCCTGGGACAGGGCGGGCCTGAAGCTTTCTTT. Amino acids: CASSLGQGGPEAFF.

The chain employs TRBV28 and TRBJ2-1, with TRBD2 identical over 11 bases. Germline lookup yields CDR1 MDHEN and CDR2 SYDVKM. The V and J ends lost 3 bases and 9 bases, in that order; junction bases with no gene match: 7. This CDR3 has 15 residues. CDR3 amino acids: CASSLGTSGRGEQFF. The CDR3 DNA reads as TGTGCCAGCAGTTTGGGGACTAGCGGAAGGGGTGAGCAGTTCTTC.

The chain joins TRBV3-1 (or the pseudogene TRBV3-2) to TRBJ2-7; D is undetermined. This CDR3 contains 13 residues. Trimming shortened V by 2 bases and J by 6 bases, and 11 bases separated the two germline ends. Germline V lookup: CDR1 LGHDT, CDR2 YNNKEL (reference sequence). The chain's CDR3 is CASSQQRRAEQYF. CDR3 in DNA: TGTGCCAGCAGCCAACAGAGAAGGGCCGAGCAGTACTTC.

The J gene is TRBJ1-2, the V gene TRBV27; D is perhaps TRBD1 (6 bases). The CDR3 totals 14 residues. The germline V gene has CDR1 MNHEY and CDR2 SMNVEV (reference sequence). Deletions cut 6 bases from V and 0 bases from J, with 11 bases between. In nucleotides, the CDR3 is TGTGCCAGCAGACGGGACATATCTAACTATGGCTACACCTTC. This codes for CASRRDISNYGYTF.

This chain uses TRBV27 with TRBJ1-5; TRBD1 matches at 8 bases. Germline V gene sequence: CDR1 MNHEY, CDR2 SMNVEV (reference sequence). The length of the CDR3 is 16 residues. The V segment lost 2 bases and the J segment 3 bases; nucleotides outside the gene matches: 6. The CDR3 DNA reads TGTGCCAGCAGTTTAATTGGGACAGGAACCAATCAGCCCCAGCATTTT. It codes for CASSLIGTGTNQPQHF.

This clone has only a few counts. The chain recombines TRBV2 with TRBJ2-2, with 8 positions matching TRBD1. This CDR3 is built from 15 residues. From germline, CDR1 is SNHLY and CDR2 FYNNEI. After removal of 5 bases from V and 2 bases from J, the junction contained 4 bases not matched to a gene. The CDR3 region is CASSSQGDNTGELFF. The CDR3 nucleotides read TGTGCCAGCAGTTCACAGGGGGATAACACCGGGGAGCTGTTTTTT. The full variable domain, its missing parts supplied by reference TRBV2 and TRBJ2-2, is EPEVTQTPSHQVTQMGQEVILRCVPISNHLYFYWYRQILGQKVEFLVSFYNNEISEKSEIFDDQFSVERPDGSNFTLKIRSTKLEDSAMYFCASSSQGDNTGELFFGEGSRLTVL.

CDR3 residues: CASSLVRGGYTF. CDR3 bases: TGTGCCAGCAGCTTAGTACGCGGGGGCTACACCTTC. The rearrangement links TRBV7-2 to TRBJ1-2; D gene ambiguous. V was trimmed by 1 base and J by 8 bases, leaving 8 bases between them. Per germline, CDR1 SGHTA and CDR2 FQGNSA. This CDR3 has 12 residues.